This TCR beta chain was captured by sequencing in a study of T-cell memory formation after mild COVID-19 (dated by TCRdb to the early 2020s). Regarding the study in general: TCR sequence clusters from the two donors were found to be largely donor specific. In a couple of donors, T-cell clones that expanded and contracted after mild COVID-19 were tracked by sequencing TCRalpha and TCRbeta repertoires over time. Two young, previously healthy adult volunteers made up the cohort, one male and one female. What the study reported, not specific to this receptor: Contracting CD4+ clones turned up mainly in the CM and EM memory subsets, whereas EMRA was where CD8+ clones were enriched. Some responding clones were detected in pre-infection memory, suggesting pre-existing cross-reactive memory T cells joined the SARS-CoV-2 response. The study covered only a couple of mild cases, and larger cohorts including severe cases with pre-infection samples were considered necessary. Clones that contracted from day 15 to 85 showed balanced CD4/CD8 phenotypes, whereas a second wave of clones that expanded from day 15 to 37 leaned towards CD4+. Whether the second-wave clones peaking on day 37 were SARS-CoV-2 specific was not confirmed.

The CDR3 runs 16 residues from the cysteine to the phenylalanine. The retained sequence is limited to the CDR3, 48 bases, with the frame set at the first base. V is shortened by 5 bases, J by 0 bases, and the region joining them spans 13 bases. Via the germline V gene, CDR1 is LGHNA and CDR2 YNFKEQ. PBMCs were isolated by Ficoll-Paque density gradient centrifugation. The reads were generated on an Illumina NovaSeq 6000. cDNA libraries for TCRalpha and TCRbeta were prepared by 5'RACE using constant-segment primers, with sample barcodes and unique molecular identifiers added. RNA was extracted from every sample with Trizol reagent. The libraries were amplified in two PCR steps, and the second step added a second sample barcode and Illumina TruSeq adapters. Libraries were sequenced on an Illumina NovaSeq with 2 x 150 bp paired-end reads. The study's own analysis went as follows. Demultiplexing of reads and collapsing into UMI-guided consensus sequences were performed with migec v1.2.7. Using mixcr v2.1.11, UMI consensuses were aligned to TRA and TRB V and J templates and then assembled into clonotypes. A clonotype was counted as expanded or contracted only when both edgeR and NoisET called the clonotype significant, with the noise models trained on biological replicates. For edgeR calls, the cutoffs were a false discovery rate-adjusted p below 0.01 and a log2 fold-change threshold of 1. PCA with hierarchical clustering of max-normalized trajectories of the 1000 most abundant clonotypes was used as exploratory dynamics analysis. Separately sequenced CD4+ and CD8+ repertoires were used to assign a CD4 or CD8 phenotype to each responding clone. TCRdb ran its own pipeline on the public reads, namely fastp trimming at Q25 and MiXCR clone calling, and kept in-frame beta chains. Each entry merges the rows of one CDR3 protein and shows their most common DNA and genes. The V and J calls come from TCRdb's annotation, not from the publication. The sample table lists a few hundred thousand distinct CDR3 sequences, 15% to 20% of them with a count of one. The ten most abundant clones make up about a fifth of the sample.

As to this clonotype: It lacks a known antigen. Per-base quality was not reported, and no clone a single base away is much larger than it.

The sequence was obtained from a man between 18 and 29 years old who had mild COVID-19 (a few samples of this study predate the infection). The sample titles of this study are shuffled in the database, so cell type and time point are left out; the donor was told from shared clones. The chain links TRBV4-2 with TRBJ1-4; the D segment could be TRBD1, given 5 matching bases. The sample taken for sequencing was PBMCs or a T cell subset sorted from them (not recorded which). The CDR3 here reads CASSSGSSPTNEKLFF. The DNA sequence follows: TGTGCCAGCAGCTCAGGGAGTTCCCCAACTAATGAAAAACTGTTTTTT.